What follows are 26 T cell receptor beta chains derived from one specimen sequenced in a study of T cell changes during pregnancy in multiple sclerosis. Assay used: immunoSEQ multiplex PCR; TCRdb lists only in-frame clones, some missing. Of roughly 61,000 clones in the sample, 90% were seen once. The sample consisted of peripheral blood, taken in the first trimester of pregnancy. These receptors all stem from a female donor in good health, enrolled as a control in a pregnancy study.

CDR3 sequence: CASSVGVGRGYGYTF. Here the CDR3 DNA reads TGTGCCAGCAGCGTAGGGGTAGGGAGAGGATATGGCTACACCTTC. The rearrangement links TRBV9 to TRBJ1-2; D gene unclear. Germline CDR1 reads SGDLS; CDR2 reads YYNGEE. CDR3 length: 15 residues. The ends were cut back, 0 bases at V and 5 bases at J, with 14 bases in the middle.

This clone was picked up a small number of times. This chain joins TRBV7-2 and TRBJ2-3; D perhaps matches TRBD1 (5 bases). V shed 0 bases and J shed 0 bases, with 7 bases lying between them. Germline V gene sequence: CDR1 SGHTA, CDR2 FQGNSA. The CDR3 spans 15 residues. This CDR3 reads CASSLAGLSTDTQYF. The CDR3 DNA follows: TGTGCCAGCAGCTTAGCGGGGCTAAGCACAGATACGCAGTATTTT.

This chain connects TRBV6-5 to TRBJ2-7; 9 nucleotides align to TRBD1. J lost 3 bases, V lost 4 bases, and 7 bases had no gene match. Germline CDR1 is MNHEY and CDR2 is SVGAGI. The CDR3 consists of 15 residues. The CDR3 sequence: CASSSGQGIFYEQYF. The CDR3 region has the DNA TGTGCCAGCAGTTCAGGACAGGGGATCTTCTACGAGCAGTACTTC.

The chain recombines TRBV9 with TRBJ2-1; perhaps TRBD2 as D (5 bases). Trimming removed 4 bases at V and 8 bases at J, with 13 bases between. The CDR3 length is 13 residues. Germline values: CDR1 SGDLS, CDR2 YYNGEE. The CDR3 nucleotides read TGTGCCAGCAGCCCGGCGGGTCTCGATGAGCAGTTCTTC. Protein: CASSPAGLDEQFF. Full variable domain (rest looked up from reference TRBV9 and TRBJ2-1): DSGVTQTPKHLITATGQRVTLRCSPRSGDLSVYWYQQSLDQGLQFLIQYYNGEERAKGNILERFSAQQFPDLHSELNLSSLELGDSALYFCASSPAGLDEQFFGPGTRLTVL.

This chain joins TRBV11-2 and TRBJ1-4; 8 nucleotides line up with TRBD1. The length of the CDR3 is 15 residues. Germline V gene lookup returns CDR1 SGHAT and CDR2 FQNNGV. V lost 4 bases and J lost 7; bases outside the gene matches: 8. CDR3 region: CASSSVVQGGEKLFF. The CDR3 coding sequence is TGTGCCAGCAGCTCGGTGGTACAGGGGGGTGAAAAACTGTTTTTT.

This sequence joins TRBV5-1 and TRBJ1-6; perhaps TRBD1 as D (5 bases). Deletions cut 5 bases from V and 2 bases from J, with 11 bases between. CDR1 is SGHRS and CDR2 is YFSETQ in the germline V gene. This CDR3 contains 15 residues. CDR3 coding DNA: TGCGCCAGCAGAGGGGCCGGCACCTATAATTCACCCCTCCACTTT. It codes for CASRGAGTYNSPLHF.

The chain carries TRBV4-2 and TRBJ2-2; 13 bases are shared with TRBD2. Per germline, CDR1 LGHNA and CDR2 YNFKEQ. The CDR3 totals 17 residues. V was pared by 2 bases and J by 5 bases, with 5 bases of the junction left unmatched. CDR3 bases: TGTGCCAGCAGCCAATCAGGACTAGCGGGGGTTACCGGGGAGCTGTTTTTT. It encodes CASSQSGLAGVTGELFF.

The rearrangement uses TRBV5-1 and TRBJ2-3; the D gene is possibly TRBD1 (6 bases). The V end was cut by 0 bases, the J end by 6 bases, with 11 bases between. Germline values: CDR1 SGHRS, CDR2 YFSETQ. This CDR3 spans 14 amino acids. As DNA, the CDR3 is TGCGCCAGCAGCTTGGCTGGGGGCCGGGATACGCAGTATTTT. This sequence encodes CASSLAGGRDTQYF. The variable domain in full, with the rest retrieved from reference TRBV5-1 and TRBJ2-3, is KAGVTQTPRYLIKTRGQQVTLSCSPISGHRSVSWYQQTPGQGLQFLFEYFSETQRNKGNFPGRFSGRQFSNSRSEMNVSTLELGDSALYLCASSLAGGRDTQYFGPGTRLTVL.

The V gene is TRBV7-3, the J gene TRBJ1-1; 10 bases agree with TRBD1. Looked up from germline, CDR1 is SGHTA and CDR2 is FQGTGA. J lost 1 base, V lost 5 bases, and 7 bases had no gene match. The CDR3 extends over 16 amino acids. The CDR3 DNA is TGTGCCAGCAGCCCGACAGGGGGCGTGGGGAACACTGAAGCTTTCTTT. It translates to CASSPTGGVGNTEAFF.

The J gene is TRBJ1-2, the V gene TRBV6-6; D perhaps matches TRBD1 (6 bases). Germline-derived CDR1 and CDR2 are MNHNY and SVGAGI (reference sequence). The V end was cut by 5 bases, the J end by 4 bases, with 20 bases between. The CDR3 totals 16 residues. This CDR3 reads CASSLRQVVIGYGYTF. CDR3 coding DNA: TGTGCCAGCAGTCTTCGACAGGTAGTTATCGGCTATGGCTACACCTTC.

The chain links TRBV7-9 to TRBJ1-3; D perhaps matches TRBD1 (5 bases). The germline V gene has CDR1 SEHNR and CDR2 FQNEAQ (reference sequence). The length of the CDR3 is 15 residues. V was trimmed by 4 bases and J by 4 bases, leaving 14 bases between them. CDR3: CASSSVDSLGNTIYF. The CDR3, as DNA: TGTGCCAGCAGCTCGGTAGACAGCTTAGGAAACACCATATATTTT.

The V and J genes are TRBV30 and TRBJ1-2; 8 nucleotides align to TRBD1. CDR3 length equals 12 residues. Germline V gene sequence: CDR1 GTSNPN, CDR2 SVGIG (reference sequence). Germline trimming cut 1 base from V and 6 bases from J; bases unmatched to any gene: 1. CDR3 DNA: TGTGCCTGGAGTGAGACAGGGGATGGCTACACCTTC. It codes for CAWSETGDGYTF.

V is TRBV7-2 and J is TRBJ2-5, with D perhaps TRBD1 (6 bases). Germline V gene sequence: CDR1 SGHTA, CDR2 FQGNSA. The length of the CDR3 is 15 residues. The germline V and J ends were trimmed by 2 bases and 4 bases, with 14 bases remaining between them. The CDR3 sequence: CASSLSHRVGETQYF. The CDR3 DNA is TGTGCCAGCAGCTTAAGCCACAGGGTTGGAGAGACCCAGTACTTC.

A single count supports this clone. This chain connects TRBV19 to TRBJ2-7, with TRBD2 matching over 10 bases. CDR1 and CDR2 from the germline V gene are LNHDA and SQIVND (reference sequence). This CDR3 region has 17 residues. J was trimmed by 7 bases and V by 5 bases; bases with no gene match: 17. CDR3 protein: CASSLSTLLAGDREQYF. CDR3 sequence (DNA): TGTGCCAGTAGTCTCTCCACCCTCCTAGCGGGGGATAGGGAGCAGTACTTC.

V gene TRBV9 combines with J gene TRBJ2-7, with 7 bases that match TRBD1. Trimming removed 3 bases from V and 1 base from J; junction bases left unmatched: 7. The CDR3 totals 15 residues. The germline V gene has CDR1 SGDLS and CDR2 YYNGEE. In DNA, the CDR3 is TGTGCCAGCAGCGCGGGACAGCTCACATCCTACGAGCAGTACTTC. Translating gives CASSAGQLTSYEQYF.

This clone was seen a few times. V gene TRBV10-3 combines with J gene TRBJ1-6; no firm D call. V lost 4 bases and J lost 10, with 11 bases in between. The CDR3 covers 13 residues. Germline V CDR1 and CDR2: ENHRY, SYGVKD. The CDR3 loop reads CAISVERSSPLHF. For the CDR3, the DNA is TGTGCCATCAGTGTTGAAAGAAGCTCACCCCTCCACTTT.

CDR3 residues: CATSDGTGKSQPQHF. In DNA, the CDR3 is TGTGCCACCAGCGACGGGACAGGGAAGAGTCAGCCCCAGCATTTT. This rearrangement joins TRBV15 to TRBJ1-5; 9 bases map to TRBD1. The trim removed 5 bases at V and 6 bases at J, leaving 8 bases unmatched. CDR1 LNHNV and CDR2 YYDKDF come from the germline V gene (reference sequence). The CDR3 has 15 residues. Full variable domain (missing parts from reference TRBV15 and TRBJ1-5): DAMVIQNPRYQVTQFGKPVTLSCSQTLNHNVMYWYQQKSSQAPKLLFHYYDKDFNNEADTPDNFQSRRPNTSFCFLDIRSPGLGDTAMYLCATSDGTGKSQPQHFGDGTRLSIL.

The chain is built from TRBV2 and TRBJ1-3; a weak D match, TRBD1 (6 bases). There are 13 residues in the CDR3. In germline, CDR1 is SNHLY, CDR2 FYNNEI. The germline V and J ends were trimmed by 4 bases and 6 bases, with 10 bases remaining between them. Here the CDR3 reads CASSADSANTIYF. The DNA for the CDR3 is TGTGCCAGCAGTGCGGACAGTGCAAACACCATATATTTT.

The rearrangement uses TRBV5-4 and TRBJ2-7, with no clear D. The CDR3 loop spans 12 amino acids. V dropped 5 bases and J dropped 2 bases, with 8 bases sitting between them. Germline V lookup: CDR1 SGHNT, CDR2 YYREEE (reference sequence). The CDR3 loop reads CASSFNTYEQYF. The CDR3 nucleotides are TGTGCCAGCAGTTTTAATACCTACGAGCAGTACTTC.

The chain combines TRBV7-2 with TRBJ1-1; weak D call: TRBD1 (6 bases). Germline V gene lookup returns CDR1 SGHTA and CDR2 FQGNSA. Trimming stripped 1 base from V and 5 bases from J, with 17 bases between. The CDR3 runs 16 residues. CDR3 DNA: TGTGCCAGCAGCTTAGTTGGGGGGGCGCGGCAAACTGAAGCTTTCTTT. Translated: CASSLVGGARQTEAFF.

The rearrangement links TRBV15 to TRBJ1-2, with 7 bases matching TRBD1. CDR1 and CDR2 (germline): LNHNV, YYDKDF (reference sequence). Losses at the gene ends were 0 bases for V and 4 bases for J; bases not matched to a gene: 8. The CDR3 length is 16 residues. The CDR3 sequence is CATSRDLRQGGYGYTF. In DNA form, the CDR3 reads TGTGCCACCAGCAGAGATCTAAGACAGGGAGGCTATGGCTACACCTTC.

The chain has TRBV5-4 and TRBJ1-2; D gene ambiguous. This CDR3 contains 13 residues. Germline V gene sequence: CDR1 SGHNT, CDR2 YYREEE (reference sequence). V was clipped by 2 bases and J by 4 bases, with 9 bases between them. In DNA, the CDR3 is TGTGCCAGCAGCTTTGAGCGTTCCTATGGCTACACCTTC. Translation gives CASSFERSYGYTF. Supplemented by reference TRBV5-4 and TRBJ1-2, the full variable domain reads ETGVTQSPTHLIKTRGQQVTLRCSSQSGHNTVSWYQQALGQGPQFIFQYYREEENGRGNFPPRFSGLQFPNYSSELNVNALELDDSALYLCASSFERSYGYTFGSGTRLTVV.

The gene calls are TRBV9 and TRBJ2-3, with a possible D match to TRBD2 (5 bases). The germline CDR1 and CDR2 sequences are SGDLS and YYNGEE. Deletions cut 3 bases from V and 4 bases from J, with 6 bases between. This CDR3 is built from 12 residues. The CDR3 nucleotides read TGTGCCAGCAGCGGGACTGCAGATACGCAGTATTTT. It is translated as CASSGTADTQYF.

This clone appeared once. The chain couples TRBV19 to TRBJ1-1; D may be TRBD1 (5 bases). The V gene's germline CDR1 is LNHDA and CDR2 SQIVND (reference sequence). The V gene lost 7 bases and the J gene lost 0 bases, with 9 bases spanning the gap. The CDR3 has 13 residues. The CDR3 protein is CASKKGMNTEAFF. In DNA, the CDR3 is TGTGCCAGTAAAAAGGGGATGAACACTGAAGCTTTCTTT.

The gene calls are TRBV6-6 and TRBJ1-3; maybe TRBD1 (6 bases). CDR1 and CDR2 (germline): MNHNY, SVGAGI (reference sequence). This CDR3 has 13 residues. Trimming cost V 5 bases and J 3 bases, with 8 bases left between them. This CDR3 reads CASSQDSGNTIYF. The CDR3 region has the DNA TGTGCCAGCAGTCAGGACAGTGGAAACACCATATATTTT.

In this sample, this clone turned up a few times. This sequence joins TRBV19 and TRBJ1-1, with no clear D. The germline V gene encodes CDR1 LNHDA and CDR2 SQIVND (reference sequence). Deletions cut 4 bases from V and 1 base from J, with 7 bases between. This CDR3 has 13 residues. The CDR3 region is CASSTTRNTEAFF. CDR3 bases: TGTGCCAGTAGTACAACACGGAACACTGAAGCTTTCTTT.